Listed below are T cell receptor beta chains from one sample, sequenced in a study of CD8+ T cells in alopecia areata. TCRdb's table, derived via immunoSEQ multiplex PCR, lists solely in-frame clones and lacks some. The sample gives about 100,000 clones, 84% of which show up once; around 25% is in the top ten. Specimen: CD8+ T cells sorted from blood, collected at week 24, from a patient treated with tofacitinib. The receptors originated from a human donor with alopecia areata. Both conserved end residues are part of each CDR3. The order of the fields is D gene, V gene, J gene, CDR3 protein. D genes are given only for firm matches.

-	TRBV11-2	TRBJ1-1	CASSPSGGKAFF
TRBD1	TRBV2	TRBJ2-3	CASSGGTGLITDTQYF
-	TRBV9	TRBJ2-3	CASSVDSGLPSQDTQYF
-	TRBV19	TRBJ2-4	CASSVDIAKNIQYF
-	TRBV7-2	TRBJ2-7	CASSRRDTTYEQYF
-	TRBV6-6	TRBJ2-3	CASSPGDGGSTDTQYF
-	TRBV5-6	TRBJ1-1	CASSWGQGGEAFF
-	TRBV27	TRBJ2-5	CASSQVDRQETQYF
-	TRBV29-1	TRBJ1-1	CSGSTGSRAEAFF
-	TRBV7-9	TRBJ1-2	CASSPPDPNYGYTF
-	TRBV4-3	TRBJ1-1	CASSQDWNTEAFF
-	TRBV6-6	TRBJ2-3	CASGGFSTDTQYF
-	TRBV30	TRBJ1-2	CAWSYGQRDGYTF
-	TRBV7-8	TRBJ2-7	CASSFRDISQWEQYF
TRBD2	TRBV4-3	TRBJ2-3	CASSQGLSGGNTDTQYF
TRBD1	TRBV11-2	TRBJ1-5	CASSLAGGGQPQHF
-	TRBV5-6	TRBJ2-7	CASSSAYEQYF
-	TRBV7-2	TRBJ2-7	CASSLGGRPRHEQYF
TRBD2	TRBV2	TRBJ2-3	CASSELAGLTDTQYF
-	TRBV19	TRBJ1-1	CASSIHRRGKTEAFF
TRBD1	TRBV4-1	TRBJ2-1	CASSQRRGPDNEQFF
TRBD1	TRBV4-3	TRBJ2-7	CASSQAGTGAYEQYF
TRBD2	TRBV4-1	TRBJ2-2	CASGQQEIAGGRTGELFF
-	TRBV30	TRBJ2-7	CAWSQGRIREQYF
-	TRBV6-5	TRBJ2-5	CASSYEGWGETQYF
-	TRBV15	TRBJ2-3	CATSRKGPKEEYF
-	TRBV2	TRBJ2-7	CASRETLNEQYF
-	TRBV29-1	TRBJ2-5	CSTSLGVPQETQYF
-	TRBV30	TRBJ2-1	CAWSWLGVADGNEQFF
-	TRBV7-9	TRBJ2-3	CASSFDGGSDTQYF
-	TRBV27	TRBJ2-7	CASSLQAGAPYEQYF
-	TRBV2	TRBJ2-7	CASSPSILTEAYEQYF
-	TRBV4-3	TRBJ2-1	CASSQDSAGVDNEQFF